This T cell receptor beta chain came from a study of blood T cells in healthy people across ages. Study results and caveats: With age, beta diversity per million T cells declined roughly linearly, significantly by roughly 40.

With a J-beta primer mix and a sample-barcoded 5' primer, a second PCR ran roughly 6 to 12 cycles. TCRdb re-called the 5' RACE reads with MiXCR, one entry per CDR3 protein. The repertoire holds about 640,000 distinct CDR3 sequences, with approximately 50% as singletons. Germline V gene data show CDR1 as LGHDT and CDR2 as YNNKEL (reference sequence). This CDR3 comprises 14 residues. Losses at the gene ends were 2 bases for V and 4 bases for J; bases not matched to a gene: 4. Concerning this clonotype itself: Its antigen is still unknown.

The rearrangement uses TRBV3-1 and TRBJ1-1; 7 positions match TRBD1. The material sequenced was blood. The sequence was obtained from a man between 60 and 75 years old in good health. This CDR3 is CASSQRQGGTEAFF. As DNA, the CDR3 is TGTGCCAGCAGCCAAAGACAGGGCGGCACTGAAGCTTTCTTT.